This passage covers 15 T cell receptor beta chains from one sample sequenced in a study of control samples from healthy donors and cancer patients. Some clones are missing from TCRdb's copy, which holds only in-frame ones; the method was immunoSEQ multiplex PCR. The table shows some 210,000 clones, with roughly nine tenths occurring only once. The source material was blood. The receptors here all came from a man aged 30 to 39 in good health.

The V gene is TRBV5-1, the J gene TRBJ1-6, with TRBD1 matching 7 bases. CDR1 SGHRS and CDR2 YFSETQ come from the germline V gene. The CDR3 length is 16 residues. J gave up 4 bases and V 4 bases, and 8 bases lay outside the gene matches. Here the CDR3 DNA reads TGCGCCAGCAGCAAAGACCAGGGGGAATATAATTCACCCCTCCACTTT. Translated, it gives CASSKDQGEYNSPLHF.

DNA for the CDR3: TGTGCCAGCTCACCAGGGGATGGAGAGACCCAGTACTTC. It specifies CASSPGDGETQYF. The chain carries TRBV18 and TRBJ2-5; D is unclear. V lost 2 bases and J 4 bases, leaving 8 bases between the germline ends. This CDR3 has 13 residues. Looked up from germline, CDR1 is KGHSH and CDR2 is LQKENI.

The chain is built from TRBV3-1 (or the pseudogene TRBV3-2) and TRBJ1-6; 10 positions agree with TRBD1. V shed 7 bases, J shed 9 bases, and the junction held 12 bases outside the gene matches. The V gene's germline CDR1 is LGHDT and CDR2 YNNKEL (reference sequence). This CDR3 is built from 16 residues. DNA for the CDR3: TGTGCCAGCACCAAATCCGGGACAGGGGAAGGTTCACCCCTCCACTTT. It is translated as CASTKSGTGEGSPLHF.

This CDR3 is CASSLGLAGSTQYF. CDR3 nucleotide sequence: TGTGCCAGCAGCTTGGGACTTGCGGGGAGTACGCAGTATTTT. The chain couples TRBV11-3 to TRBJ2-3; a possible D gene is TRBD2 (6 bases). The V gene lost 3 bases and the J gene lost 8 bases, with 15 bases spanning the gap. The length of the CDR3 is 14 residues. CDR1 and CDR2 (germline): SGHNT, YENEEA.

This clone was observed a single time. This sequence joins TRBV25-1 and TRBJ2-1, with D perhaps TRBD2 (7 bases). The length of the CDR3 is 17 residues. The V end was cut by 0 bases, the J end by 7 bases, with 19 bases between. The germline CDR1 and CDR2 sequences are MGHDK and SYGVNS. CDR3 sequence reads: CASSEYIGGAVCNEQFF. The CDR3 nucleotides are TGTGCCAGCAGTGAATATATTGGGGGGGCAGTTTGTAATGAGCAGTTCTTC.

The V gene is TRBV5-1, the J gene TRBJ1-6, with a possible D match to TRBD1 (5 bases). The germline gives CDR1 SGHRS, CDR2 YFSETQ. This CDR3 is 16 amino acids long. V was cut by 4 bases and J by 6 bases, with 17 bases left in between. The CDR3 DNA sequence: TGCGCCAGCAGCCCACTTCAGGGACGGGGTAATTCACCCCTCCACTTT. Protein product: CASSPLQGRGNSPLHF.

V usage is TRBV30 and J usage is TRBJ1-6; no firm D call. The CDR3 sequence is 17 residues long. Germline V lookup: CDR1 GTSNPN, CDR2 SVGIG (reference sequence). V lost 2 bases to trimming and J lost 2 bases, with 16 bases between them. DNA of the CDR3: TGTGCCTGGAGTTCCCTAGACCGGGCGGCCTATAATTCACCCCTCCACTTT. Encoded protein: CAWSSLDRAAYNSPLHF. The complete variable domain, with remaining parts taken from reference TRBV30 and TRBJ1-6, reads SQTIHQWPATLVQPVGSPLSLECTVEGTSNPNLYWYRQAAGRGLQLLFYSVGIGQISSEVPQNLSASRPQDRQFILSSKKLLLSDSGFYLCAWSSLDRAAYNSPLHFGNGTRLTVT.

The chain recombines TRBV4-1 with TRBJ1-1; D is ambiguous. The CDR3 loop spans 15 amino acids. Trimming pared 4 bases from V and 0 bases from J, leaving 12 bases between. Germline V CDR1 and CDR2: MGHRA, YSYEKL. DNA of the CDR3: TGCGCCAGCAGCCCAGGCGGCAACGTGAACACTGAAGCTTTCTTT. The encoded protein is CASSPGGNVNTEAFF.

CDR3 coding DNA: TGTGCCAGCAGCTTAGCATTAGCGGGGGGGACAGATACGCAGTATTTT. Encoded protein: CASSLALAGGTDTQYF. This rearrangement joins TRBV7-9 to TRBJ2-3, with 11 bases fitting TRBD2. V lost 0 bases and J lost 3; bases outside the gene matches: 2. This CDR3 contains 16 residues. The germline CDR1 and CDR2 sequences are SEHNR and FQNEAQ (reference sequence).

The chain recombines TRBV7-9 with TRBJ2-7, with D perhaps being TRBD1 or TRBD2 (5 bases each). Germline CDR1 and CDR2: SEHNR and FQNEAQ (reference sequence). Trimming took 5 bases from V and 0 from J, leaving 17 bases between them. The CDR3 runs 16 residues. The CDR3 DNA sequence: TGTGCCAGCAGCCCTCTTGGGGACGCGAGCTCCTACGAGCAGTACTTC. Its protein is CASSPLGDASSYEQYF.

This clone was observed a single time. The J gene is TRBJ2-3, the V gene TRBV15, with 7 positions matching TRBD2. Germline V gene sequence: CDR1 LNHNV, CDR2 YYDKDF (reference sequence). The CDR3 spans 14 residues. Trimming at V came to 6 bases and at J to 3 bases, leaving 6 bases not matched to a gene. CDR3 coding DNA: TGTGCCACCAGGCTTAGCGGGTGGACAGATACGCAGTATTTT. This codes for CATRLSGWTDTQYF. Complete variable domain (other parts from reference TRBV15 and TRBJ2-3): DAMVIQNPRYQVTQFGKPVTLSCSQTLNHNVMYWYQQKSSQAPKLLFHYYDKDFNNEADTPDNFQSRRPNTSFCFLDIRSPGLGDTAMYLCATRLSGWTDTQYFGPGTRLTVL.

CDR3 sequence: CASSRDSSAFYEQYF. CDR3 DNA: TGCGCCAGCAGCCGGGACAGCTCTGCTTTCTACGAGCAGTACTTC. The gene calls are TRBV5-1 and TRBJ2-7; 7 positions agree with TRBD1. The length of the CDR3 is 15 residues. Germline CDR1 reads SGHRS; CDR2 reads YFSETQ. Trimming at V came to 4 bases and at J to 3 bases, leaving 10 bases not matched to a gene.

The chain combines TRBV6-1 with TRBJ1-1; D not certain. CDR1 is MNHNS, CDR2 SASEGT, per germline. Trimming removed 1 base from V and 0 bases from J, with 15 bases in between. This CDR3 has 17 amino acids. CDR3 bases: TGTGCCAGCAGTGAAGTGAAGGGAGGCTGGGTGAACACTGAAGCTTTCTTT. Translation gives CASSEVKGGWVNTEAFF.

This chain links TRBV10-2 with TRBJ1-1, with D possibly matching TRBD1 (6 bases). Germline CDR1 reads WSHSY; CDR2 reads SAAADI. V gave up 5 bases and J gave up 8 bases, with 15 bases separating them. The CDR3 sequence is 13 residues long. Here the CDR3 DNA reads TGCGCCAGCAGTATAAACAGGGAGAGGGAAGCTTTCTTT. This sequence encodes CASSINREREAFF.

The chain is built from TRBV7-2 and TRBJ1-1; TRBD1 might be the D (5 bases). V dropped 5 bases and J dropped 1 base, with 17 bases sitting between them. The CDR3 length is 16 residues. Germline lookup yields CDR1 SGHTA and CDR2 FQGNSA. CDR3 residues: CASSPGGGRRNTEAFF. The CDR3 DNA sequence: TGTGCCAGCAGCCCCGGGGGGGGAAGGAGGAACACTGAAGCTTTCTTT.